This TCR beta chain was sequenced for a study of early T cells in non-severe SARS-CoV-2 infection. In germline, CDR1 is SGHKS, CDR2 YYEKEE (reference sequence). Trimming pared 5 bases from V and 8 bases from J, leaving 13 bases between. The CDR3 has 13 amino acids. Unique molecular identifiers tagged individual cDNA molecules. Using its own MiXCR run on the 5' RACE reads, TCRdb lists one record per CDR3 protein. The table lists 95,000 to 120,000 distinct CDR3 sequences, over 10% of them singletons. This sequence originates from an adult who was a healthcare worker with PCR-confirmed SARS-CoV-2 infection or an uninfected control (not recorded which). This chain links TRBV5-5 with TRBJ1-4; tentatively, D is TRBD1 (5 bases). The source material was whole blood. DNA of the CDR3: TGTGCCAGCAGTCAGGGTTTAGGCGAAAAACTGTTTTTT. Protein sequence: CASSQGLGEKLFF.